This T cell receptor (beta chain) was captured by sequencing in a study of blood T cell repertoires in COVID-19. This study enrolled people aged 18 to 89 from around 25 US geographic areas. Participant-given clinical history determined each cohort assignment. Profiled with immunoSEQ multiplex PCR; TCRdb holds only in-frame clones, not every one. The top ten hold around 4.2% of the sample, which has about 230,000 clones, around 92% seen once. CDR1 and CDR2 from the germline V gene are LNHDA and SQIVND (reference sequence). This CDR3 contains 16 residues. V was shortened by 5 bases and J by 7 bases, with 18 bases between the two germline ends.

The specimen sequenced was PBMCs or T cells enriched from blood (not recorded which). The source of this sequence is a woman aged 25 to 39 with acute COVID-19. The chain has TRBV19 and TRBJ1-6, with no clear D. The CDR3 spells CASSSRSRSDNSPLHF. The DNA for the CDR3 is TGTGCCAGTAGTTCCCGCAGTCGGAGCGACAATTCACCCCTCCACTTT. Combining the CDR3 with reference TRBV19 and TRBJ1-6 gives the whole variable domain DGGITQSPKYLFRKEGQNVTLSCEQNLNHDAMYWYRQDPGQGLRLIYYSQIVNDFQKGDIAEGYSVSREKKESFPLTVTSAQKNPTAFYLCASSSRSRSDNSPLHFGNGTRLTVT.